In this sample, the clone carrying this T cell receptor (beta chain) turned up many times. Its antigen is currently unknown. These data originate in a study of identical twins. Study outcomes and limitations: Among monozygotic twins, out-of-frame TCR alpha sharing exceeded what models predicted. Fewer insertions were carried by abundant cord blood beta clonotypes, but none was seen in memory repertoires.

Donors uniformly comprised healthy Caucasians. Trimming at V came to 1 base and at J to 4 bases, leaving 6 bases not matched to a gene. The germline V gene has CDR1 SGHDN and CDR2 FVKESK. The CDR3 is made up of 16 amino acids. The authors used template switching to add a universal primer site and gave cDNA unique molecular identifiers. TCRdb redid the calling of the 5' RACE reads with MiXCR, one entry per CDR3 protein. The sample lists approximately 280,000 distinct CDR3 sequences, 8% to 9% occurring once. These same records also appear under a second study, on yellow fever vaccine responses in identical twins.

Sequencing was performed on memory (CD45RO+) T cells sorted from blood. The receptor was isolated from a woman aged 18-29 years in good health. The chain couples TRBV14 to TRBJ2-1, with 8 positions matching TRBD1. The CDR3 spells CASSQGRQGAYNEQFF. CDR3 in DNA: TGTGCCAGCAGCCAAGGAAGGCAGGGGGCTTACAATGAGCAGTTCTTC.